This section outlines one T cell receptor beta chain sequence together with its context. Germline V CDR1 and CDR2: SGHAT, FQDESV (reference sequence). The CDR3 consists of 12 residues. Deletions cut 1 base from V and 9 bases from J, with 9 bases between. Assay: immunoSEQ multiplex PCR; the TCRdb copy retains only in-frame clones and omits some. The data contain 250,000 or so clones, about 83% of them singletons. These data originate in a study of blood T cell repertoires in COVID-19. Study context: Acute and convalescent COVID-19 samples came from the United States, Italy and Spain.

The V and J genes are TRBV11-1 and TRBJ1-1, with D maybe TRBD1 (6 bases). The sequence derives from a human donor in a cohort sampled during active COVID-19. Sequencing was carried out using peripheral blood. CDR3 nucleotide sequence: TGTGCCAGCAGCTTAGTCCAGGGGAAAGCTTTCTTT. Protein sequence: CASSLVQGKAFF.